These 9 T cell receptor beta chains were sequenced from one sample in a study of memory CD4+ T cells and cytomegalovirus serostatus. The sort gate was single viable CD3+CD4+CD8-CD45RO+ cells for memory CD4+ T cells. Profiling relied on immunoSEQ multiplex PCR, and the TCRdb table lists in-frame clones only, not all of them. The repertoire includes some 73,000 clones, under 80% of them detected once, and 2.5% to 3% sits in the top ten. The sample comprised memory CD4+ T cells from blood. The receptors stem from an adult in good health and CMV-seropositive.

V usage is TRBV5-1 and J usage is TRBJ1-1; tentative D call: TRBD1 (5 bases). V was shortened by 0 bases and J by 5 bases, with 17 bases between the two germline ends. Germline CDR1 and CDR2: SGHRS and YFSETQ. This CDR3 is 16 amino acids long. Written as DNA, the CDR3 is TGCGCCAGCAGCTTGGCCGGGGCGGGGTGGACGACTGAAGCTTTCTTT. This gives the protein CASSLAGAGWTTEAFF.

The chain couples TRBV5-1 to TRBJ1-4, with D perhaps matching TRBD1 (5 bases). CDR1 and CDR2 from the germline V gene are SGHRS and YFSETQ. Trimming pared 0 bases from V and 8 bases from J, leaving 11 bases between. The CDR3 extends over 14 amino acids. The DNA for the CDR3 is TGCGCCAGCAGCTTGGGGGGGACGGGGGAAAAACTGTTTTTT. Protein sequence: CASSLGGTGEKLFF.

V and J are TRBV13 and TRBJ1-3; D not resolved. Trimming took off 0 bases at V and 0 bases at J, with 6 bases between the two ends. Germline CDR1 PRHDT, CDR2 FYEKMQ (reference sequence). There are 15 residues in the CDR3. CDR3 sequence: CASSLGDFSGNTIYF. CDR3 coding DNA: TGTGCCAGCAGCTTAGGCGATTTCTCTGGAAACACCATATATTTT.

CDR3: CASRTLVAEKLFF. The CDR3 nucleotides read TGTGCCAGCAGGACACTTGTGGCCGAAAAACTGTTTTTT. V is TRBV2 and J is TRBJ1-4, with D hard to call. Looked up from germline, CDR1 is SNHLY and CDR2 is FYNNEI. This CDR3 is built from 13 residues. V was cut by 6 bases and J by 8 bases, with 13 bases left in between.

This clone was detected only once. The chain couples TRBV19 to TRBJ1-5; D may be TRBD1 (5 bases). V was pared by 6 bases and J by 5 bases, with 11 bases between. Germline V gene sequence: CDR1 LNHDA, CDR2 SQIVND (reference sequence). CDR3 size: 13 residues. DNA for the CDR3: TGTGCCAGTAGGTGGGACGGGGATCAGCCCCAGCATTTT. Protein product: CASRWDGDQPQHF.

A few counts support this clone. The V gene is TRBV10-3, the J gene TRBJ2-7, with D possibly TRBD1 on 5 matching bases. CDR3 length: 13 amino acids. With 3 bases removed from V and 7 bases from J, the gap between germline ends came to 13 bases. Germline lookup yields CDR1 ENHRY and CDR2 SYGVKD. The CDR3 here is CAISDPRVREQYV. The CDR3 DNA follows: TGTGCCATCAGTGACCCCAGGGTTCGGGAGCAGTACGTC.

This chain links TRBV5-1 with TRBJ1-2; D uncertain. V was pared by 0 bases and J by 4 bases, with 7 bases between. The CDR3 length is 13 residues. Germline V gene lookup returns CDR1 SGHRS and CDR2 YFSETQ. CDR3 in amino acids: CASSLGQTYGYTF. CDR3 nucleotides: TGCGCCAGCAGCTTGGGGCAGACCTATGGCTACACCTTC.

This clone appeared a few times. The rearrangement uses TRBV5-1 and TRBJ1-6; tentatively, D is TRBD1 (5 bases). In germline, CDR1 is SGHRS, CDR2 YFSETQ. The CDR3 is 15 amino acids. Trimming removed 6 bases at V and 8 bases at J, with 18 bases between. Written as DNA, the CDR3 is TGCGCCAGCACTCTGGGGGGGGAATTCCATTCACCCCTCCACTTT. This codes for CASTLGGEFHSPLHF.

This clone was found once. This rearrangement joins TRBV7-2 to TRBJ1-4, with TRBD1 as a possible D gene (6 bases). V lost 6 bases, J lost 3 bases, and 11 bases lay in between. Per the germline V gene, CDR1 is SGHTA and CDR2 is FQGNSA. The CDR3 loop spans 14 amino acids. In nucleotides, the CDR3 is TGTGCCAGCAGTCAGGGGAAATCTAATGAAAAACTGTTTTTT. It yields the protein CASSQGKSNEKLFF.